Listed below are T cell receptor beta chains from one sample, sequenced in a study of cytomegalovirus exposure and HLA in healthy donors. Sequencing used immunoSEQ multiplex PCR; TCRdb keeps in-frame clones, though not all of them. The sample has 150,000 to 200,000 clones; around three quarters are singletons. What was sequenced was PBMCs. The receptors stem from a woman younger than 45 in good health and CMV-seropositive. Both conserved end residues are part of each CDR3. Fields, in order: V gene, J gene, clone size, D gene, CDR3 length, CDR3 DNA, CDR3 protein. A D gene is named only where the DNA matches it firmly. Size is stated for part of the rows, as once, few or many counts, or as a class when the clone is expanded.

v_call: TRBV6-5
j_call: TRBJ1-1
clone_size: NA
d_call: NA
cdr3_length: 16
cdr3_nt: TGTGCCAGCAGTTACTTTACGGCAGGGTTGAGCACTGAAGCTTTCTTT
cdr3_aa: CASSYFTAGLSTEAFF

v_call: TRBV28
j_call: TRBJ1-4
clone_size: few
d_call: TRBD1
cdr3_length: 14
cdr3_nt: TGTGCCAGCAGTTTAAGCTACAGGGGTGAAAAACTGTTTTTT
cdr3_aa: CASSLSYRGEKLFF

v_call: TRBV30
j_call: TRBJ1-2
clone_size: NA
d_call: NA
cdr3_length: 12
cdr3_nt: TGTGCCTGGAGTAAGAGAATGCTGGGCTACACCTTC
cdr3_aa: CAWSKRMLGYTF

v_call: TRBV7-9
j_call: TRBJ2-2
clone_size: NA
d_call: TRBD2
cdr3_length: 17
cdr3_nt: TGTGCCAGCAGCTCCCGGAGTAGCGGGCAGAACACCGGGGAGCTGTTTTTT
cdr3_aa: CASSSRSSGQNTGELFF

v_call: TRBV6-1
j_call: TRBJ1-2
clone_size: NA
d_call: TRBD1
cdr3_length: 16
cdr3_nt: TGTGCCAGCAGTGAATACCCGGGACAGGGGGCGTTTGGCTACACCTTC
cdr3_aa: CASSEYPGQGAFGYTF

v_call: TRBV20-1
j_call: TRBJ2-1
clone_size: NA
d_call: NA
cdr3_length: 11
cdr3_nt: TGCAGTCCAAGGGGACTCCGGGAGCAGTTCTTC
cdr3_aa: CSPRGLREQFF

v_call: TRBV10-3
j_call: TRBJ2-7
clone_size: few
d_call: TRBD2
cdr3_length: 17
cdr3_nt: TGTGCCATCAGTGAGCCCGGGAGTAGCGGGTTCTCCTACGAGCAGTACTTC
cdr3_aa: CAISEPGSSGFSYEQYF

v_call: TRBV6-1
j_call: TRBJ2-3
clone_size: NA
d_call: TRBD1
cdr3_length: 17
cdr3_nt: TGTGCCAGCAGTGAACGTTGGGGGACAGGGGGCACAGATACGCAGTATTTT
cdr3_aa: CASSERWGTGGTDTQYF

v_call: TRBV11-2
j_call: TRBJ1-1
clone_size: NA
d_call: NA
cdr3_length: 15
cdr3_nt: TGTGCCAGCAGCTTAGATGGAGGATGGGACACTGAAGCTTTCTTT
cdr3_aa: CASSLDGGWDTEAFF

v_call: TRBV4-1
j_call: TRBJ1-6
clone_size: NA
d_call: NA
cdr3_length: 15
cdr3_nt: TGCGCCAGCAGCCAAGGTGGCAGGGGTAATTCACCCCTCCACTTT
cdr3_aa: CASSQGGRGNSPLHF

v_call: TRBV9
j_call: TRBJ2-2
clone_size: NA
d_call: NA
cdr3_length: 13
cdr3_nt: TGTGCCAGCAGCGCCGGGATTGACAGGGAGCTGTTTTTT
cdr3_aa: CASSAGIDRELFF

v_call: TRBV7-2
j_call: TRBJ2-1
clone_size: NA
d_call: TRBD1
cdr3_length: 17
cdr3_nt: TGTGCCAGCAGCCTCGACCGGACAGGGGGCAAGGGAAATGAGCAGTTCTTC
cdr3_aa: CASSLDRTGGKGNEQFF

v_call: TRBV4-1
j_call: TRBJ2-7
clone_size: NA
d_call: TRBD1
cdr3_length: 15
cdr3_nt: TGCGCCAGCAGCGTCCAACAGGGGATGGGCTACGAGCAGTACTTC
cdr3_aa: CASSVQQGMGYEQYF

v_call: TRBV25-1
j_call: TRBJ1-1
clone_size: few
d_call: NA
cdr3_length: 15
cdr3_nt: TGTGCCAGCAGTACACCCAGGGATGGGGACACTGAAGCTTTCTTT
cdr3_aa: CASSTPRDGDTEAFF

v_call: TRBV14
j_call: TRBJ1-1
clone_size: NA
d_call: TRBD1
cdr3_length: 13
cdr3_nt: TGTGCCAGCAGCCCTACCGGGACAGGGAAACCTTTCTTT
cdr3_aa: CASSPTGTGKPFF

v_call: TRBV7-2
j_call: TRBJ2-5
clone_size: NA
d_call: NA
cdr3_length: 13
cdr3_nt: TGTGCCAGCAGCTTGAGTCGGGGGGAGACCCAGTACTTC
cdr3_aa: CASSLSRGETQYF

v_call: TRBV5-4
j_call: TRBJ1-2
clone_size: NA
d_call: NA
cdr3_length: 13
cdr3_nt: TGTGCCAGCAAATTAACAGGGTTTCGAGGCTACACCTTC
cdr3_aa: CASKLTGFRGYTF

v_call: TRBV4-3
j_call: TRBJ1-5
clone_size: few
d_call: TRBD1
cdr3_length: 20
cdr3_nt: TGCGCCAGCAGCCAAGGTCGGAACAGGGGGCTCCCTTATAGCAATCAGCCCCAGCATTTT
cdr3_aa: CASSQGRNRGLPYSNQPQHF

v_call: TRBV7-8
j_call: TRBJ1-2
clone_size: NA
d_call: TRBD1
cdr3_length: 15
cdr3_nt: TGTGCCAGCAGCGTATGGGACAGAGACAACTATGGCTACACCTTC
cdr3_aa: CASSVWDRDNYGYTF

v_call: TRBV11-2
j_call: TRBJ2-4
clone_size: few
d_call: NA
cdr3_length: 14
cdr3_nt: TGTGCCAGCAGCTCCAACTCGGGCAAAAACATTCAGTACTTC
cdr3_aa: CASSSNSGKNIQYF

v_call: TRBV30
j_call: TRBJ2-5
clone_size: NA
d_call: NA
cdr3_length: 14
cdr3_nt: TGTGCCTGGTCGACAGGCACCCTCCAAGAGACCCAGTACTTC
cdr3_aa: CAWSTGTLQETQYF

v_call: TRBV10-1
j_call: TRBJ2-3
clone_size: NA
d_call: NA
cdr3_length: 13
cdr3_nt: TGCGCCAGCAGTGACCGGAGCACAGATACGCAGTATTTT
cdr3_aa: CASSDRSTDTQYF

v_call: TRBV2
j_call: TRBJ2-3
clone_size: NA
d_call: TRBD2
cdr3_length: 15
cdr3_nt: TGTGCCAGCAACGGAGCGGGGGGGCCCGCAGATACGCAGTATTTT
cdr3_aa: CASNGAGGPADTQYF

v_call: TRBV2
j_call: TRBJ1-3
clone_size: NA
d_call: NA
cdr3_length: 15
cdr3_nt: TGTGCCAGCACCGAACAGGGTTTTGCTGGAAACACCATATATTTT
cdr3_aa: CASTEQGFAGNTIYF

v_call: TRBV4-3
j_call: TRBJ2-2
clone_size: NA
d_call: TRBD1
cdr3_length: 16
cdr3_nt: TGCGCCAGCAGCCAAGACAGGGACAGGGCCAGTCGGGAGCTGTTTTTT
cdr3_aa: CASSQDRDRASRELFF

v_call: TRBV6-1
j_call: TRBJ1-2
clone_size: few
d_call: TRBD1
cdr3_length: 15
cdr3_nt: TGTGCCAGCAGTGTACAAATAGGGACAGGGTATGGCTACACCTTC
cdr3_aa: CASSVQIGTGYGYTF